This T cell receptor (beta chain) came from a study of cytomegalovirus exposure and HLA in healthy donors. PCR employed 60 Vbeta and 13 Jbeta primers. Using immunoSEQ multiplex PCR, the repertoire was profiled, and TCRdb retains in-frame clones only, with some absent. The table records around 190,000 clones, about four fifths of them present only once. J gave up 8 bases and V 1 base, and 8 bases lay outside the gene matches. The CDR3 runs 16 residues. CDR1 and CDR2 from the germline V gene are SGHAT and FQNNGV. The chain combines TRBV11-2 with TRBJ2-1; 10 nucleotides align to TRBD2. This receptor was obtained from a man aged 40-49 years in good health and CMV-seropositive. Sequenced sample: PBMCs. CDR3 loop: CASSLVGSGGIDEQFF. DNA for the CDR3: TGTGCCAGCAGCTTAGTAGGTAGCGGGGGGATCGATGAGCAGTTCTTC. The full variable domain, with the rest looked up from reference TRBV11-2 and TRBJ2-1, is EAGVAQSPRYKIIEKRQSVAFWCNPISGHATLYWYQQILGQGPKLLIQFQNNGVVDDSQLPKDRFSAERLKGVDSTLKIQPAKLEDSAVYLCASSLVGSGGIDEQFFGPGTRLTVL.